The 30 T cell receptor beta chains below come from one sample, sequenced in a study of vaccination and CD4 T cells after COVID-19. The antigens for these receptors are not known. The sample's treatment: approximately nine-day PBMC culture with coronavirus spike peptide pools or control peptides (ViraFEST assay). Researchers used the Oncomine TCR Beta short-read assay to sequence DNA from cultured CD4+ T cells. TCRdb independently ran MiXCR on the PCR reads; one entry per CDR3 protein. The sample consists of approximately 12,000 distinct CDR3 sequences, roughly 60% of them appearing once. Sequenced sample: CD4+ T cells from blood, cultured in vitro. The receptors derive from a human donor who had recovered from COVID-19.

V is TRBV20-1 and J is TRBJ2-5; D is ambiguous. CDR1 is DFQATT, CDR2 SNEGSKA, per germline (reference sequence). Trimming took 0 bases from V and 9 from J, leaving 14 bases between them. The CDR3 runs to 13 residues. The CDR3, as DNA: TGCAGTGCTAGAGATCTGGTTGCCTGGGCCCAGTACTTC. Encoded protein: CSARDLVAWAQYF.

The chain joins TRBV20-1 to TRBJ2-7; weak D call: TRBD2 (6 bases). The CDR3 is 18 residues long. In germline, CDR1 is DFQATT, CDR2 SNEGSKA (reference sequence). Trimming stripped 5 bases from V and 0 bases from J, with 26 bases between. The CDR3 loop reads CSAPHPPSGTQSSYEQYF. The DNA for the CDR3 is TGCAGTGCTCCACATCCCCCGTCCGGGACTCAGAGCTCCTACGAGCAGTACTTC.

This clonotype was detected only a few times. The CDR3 nucleotides read TGTGCCAGCAGTTGGTGGGGGTGGAGGGCAGGGTCCAACACCGGGGAGCTGTTTTTT. It is translated as CASSWWGWRAGSNTGELFF. The V and J genes are TRBV27 and TRBJ2-2; D may be TRBD2 (6 bases). The CDR3 consists of 19 residues. V shed 4 bases and J shed 2 bases, with 23 bases lying between them. The germline CDR1 and CDR2 sequences are MNHEY and SMNVEV (reference sequence).

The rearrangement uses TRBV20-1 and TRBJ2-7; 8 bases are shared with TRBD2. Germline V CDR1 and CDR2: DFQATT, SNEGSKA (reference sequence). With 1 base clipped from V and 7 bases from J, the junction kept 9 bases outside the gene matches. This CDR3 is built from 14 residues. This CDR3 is CSARGLASRYEQYF. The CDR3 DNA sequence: TGCAGTGCTAGAGGACTAGCGTCGAGGTATGAGCAGTACTTC.

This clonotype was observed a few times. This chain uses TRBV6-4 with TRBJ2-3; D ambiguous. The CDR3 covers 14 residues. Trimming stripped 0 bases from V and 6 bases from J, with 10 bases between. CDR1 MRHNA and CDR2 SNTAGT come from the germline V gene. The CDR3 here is CASSDSVASDTQYF. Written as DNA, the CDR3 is TGTGCCAGCAGTGACTCGGTCGCATCGGATACGCAGTATTTT.

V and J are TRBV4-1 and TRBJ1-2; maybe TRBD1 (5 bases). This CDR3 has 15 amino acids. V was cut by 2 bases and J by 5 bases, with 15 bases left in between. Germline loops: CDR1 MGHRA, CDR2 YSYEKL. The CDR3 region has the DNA TGCGCCAGCAGCCAAACTCGGGCGGGGGAGTATGGCTACACCTTC. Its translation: CASSQTRAGEYGYTF.

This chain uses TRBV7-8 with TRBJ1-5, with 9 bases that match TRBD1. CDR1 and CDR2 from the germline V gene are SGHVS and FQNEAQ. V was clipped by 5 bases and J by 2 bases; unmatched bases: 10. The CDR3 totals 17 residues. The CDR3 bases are TGTGCCAGCAGCCCCAGGACAGGGGAAATAGGCAATCAGCCCCAGCATTTT. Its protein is CASSPRTGEIGNQPQHF.

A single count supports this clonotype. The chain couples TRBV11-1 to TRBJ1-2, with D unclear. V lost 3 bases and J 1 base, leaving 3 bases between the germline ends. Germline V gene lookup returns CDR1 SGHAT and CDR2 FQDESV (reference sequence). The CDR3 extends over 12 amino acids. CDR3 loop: CASSFNNYGYTF. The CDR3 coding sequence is TGTGCCAGCAGCTTTAATAACTATGGCTACACCTTC.

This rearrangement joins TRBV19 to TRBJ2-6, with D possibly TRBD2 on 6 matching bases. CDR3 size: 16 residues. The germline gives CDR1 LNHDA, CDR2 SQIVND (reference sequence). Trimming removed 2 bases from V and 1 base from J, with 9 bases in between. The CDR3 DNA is TGTGCCAGTAGTATAAGGGCGGGATCTGGGGCCAACGTCCTGACTTTC. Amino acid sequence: CASSIRAGSGANVLTF.

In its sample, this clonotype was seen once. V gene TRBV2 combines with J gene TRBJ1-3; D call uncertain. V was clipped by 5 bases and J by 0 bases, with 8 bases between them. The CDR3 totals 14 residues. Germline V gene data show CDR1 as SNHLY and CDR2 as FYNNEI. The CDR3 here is CASSPFNSGNTIYF. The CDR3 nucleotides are TGTGCCAGCAGTCCCTTCAACTCTGGAAACACCATATATTTT.

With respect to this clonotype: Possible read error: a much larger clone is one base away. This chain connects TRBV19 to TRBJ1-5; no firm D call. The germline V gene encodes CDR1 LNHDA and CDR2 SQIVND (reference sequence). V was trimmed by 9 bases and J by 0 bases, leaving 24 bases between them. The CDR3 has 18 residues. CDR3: CARRRGRHPLYSNQPQHF. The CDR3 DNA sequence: TGTGCCAGACGAAGAGGTCGACACCCTCTTTATAGCAATCAGCCCCAGCATTTT.

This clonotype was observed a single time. The chain's CDR3 is CASSDSMGRLVLDEQFF. The CDR3 coding sequence is TGTGCCAGCAGTGATTCCATGGGACGGTTGGTTTTGGATGAGCAGTTCTTC. The chain carries TRBV6-4 and TRBJ2-1, with D perhaps given as TRBD1 or TRBD2 (5 bases each). The CDR3 extends over 17 amino acids. The V and J ends lost 3 bases and 8 bases respectively, with 23 bases between them. The germline V gene encodes CDR1 MRHNA and CDR2 SNTAGT.

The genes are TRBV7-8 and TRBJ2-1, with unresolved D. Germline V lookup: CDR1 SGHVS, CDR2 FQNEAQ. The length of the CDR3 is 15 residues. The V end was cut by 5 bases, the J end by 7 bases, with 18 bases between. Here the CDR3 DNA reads TGTGCCAGCAGCCGGGTTATAGGTGGAGAGAATGAGCAGTTCTTC. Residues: CASSRVIGGENEQFF.

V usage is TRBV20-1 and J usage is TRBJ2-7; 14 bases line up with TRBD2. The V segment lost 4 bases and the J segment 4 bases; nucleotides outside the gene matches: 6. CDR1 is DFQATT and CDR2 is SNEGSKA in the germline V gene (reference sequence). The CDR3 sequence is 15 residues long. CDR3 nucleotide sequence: TGCAGTGCTACCGGGACTAGCGGGAGACTGTACGAGCAGTACTTC. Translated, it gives CSATGTSGRLYEQYF.

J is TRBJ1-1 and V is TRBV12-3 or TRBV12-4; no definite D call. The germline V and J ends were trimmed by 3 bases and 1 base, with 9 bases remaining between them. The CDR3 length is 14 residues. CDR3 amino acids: CASSFIGQNTEAFF. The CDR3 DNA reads TGTGCCAGCAGTTTCATCGGCCAGAACACTGAAGCTTTCTTT.

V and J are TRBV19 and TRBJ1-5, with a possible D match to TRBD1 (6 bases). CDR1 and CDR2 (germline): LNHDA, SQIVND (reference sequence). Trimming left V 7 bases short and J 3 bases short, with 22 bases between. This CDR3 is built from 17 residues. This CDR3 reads CASNPGLGGPFNQPQHF. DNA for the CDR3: TGTGCCAGTAATCCAGGATTGGGGGGGCCTTTCAATCAGCCCCAGCATTTT.

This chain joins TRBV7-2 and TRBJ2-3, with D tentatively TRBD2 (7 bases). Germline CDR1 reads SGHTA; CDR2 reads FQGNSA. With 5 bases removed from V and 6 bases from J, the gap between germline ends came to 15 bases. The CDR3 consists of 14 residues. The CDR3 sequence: CASSTKGGWDTQYF. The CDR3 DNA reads TGTGCCAGCAGCACAAAGGGGGGGTGGGATACGCAGTATTTT.

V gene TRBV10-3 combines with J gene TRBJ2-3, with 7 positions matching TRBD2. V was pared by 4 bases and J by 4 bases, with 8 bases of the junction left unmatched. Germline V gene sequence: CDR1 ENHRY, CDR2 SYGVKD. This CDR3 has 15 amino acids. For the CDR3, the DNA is TGTGCCATCAGTGTCTCGGGAGGAAAGGCAGATACGCAGTATTTT. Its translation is CAISVSGGKADTQYF.

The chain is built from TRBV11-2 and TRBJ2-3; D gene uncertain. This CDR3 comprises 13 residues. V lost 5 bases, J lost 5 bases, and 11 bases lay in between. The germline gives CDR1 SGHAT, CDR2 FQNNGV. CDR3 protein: CASSQGHGDTQYF. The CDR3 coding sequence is TGTGCCAGCAGCCAAGGCCACGGAGATACGCAGTATTTT.

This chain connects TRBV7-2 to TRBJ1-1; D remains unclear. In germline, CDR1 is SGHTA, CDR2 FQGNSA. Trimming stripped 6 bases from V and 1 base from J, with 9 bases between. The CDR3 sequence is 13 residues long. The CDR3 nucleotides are TGTGCCAGCAGACGACAACCGAACACTGAAGCTTTCTTT. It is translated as CASRRQPNTEAFF.

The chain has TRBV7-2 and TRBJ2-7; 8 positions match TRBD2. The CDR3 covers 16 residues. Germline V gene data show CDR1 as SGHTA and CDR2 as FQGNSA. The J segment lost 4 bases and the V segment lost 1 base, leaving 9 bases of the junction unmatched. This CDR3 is CASSLVRPGRVYEQYF. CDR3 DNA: TGTGCCAGCAGCTTAGTCCGTCCCGGGAGGGTGTACGAGCAGTACTTC.

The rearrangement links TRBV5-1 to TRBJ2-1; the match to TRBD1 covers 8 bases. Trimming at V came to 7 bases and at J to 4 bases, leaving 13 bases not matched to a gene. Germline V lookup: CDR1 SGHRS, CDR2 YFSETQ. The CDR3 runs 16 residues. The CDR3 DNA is TGCGCCAGCGGCCAACTAGGACAGGGTACATACAATGAGCAGTTCTTC. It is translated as CASGQLGQGTYNEQFF.

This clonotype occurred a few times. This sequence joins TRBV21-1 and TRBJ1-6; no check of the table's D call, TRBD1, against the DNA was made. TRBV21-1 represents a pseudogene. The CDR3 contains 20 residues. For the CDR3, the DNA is TGTGCCAGCAGCAAAATCCGCTTCCTGTTTGAGACAGACGGGAATTCACCCCTCCACTTT. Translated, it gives CASSKIRFLFETDGNSPLHF.

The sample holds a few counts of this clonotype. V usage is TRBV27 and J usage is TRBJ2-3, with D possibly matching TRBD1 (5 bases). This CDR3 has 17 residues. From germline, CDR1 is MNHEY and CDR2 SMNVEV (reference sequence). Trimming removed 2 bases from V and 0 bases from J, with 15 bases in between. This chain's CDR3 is CASSLATGHTSTDTQYF. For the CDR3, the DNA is TGTGCCAGCAGTTTAGCTACAGGACACACTAGCACAGATACGCAGTATTTT.

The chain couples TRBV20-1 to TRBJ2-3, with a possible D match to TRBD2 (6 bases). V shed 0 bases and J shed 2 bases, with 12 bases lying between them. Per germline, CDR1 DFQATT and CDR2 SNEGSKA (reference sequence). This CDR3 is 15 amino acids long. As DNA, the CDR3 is TGCAGTGCTAGAGATGTCACGGGGGACACAGATACGCAGTATTTT. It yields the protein CSARDVTGDTDTQYF.

The CDR3 region has the DNA TGTGCCAGCACACGGGAGTCCTACAATGAGCAGTTCTTC. Protein product: CASTRESYNEQFF. This chain uses TRBV2 with TRBJ2-1; possibly TRBD2 for D (6 bases). With 7 bases removed from V and 1 base from J, the gap between germline ends came to 8 bases. The germline V gene has CDR1 SNHLY and CDR2 FYNNEI. The CDR3 totals 13 residues.

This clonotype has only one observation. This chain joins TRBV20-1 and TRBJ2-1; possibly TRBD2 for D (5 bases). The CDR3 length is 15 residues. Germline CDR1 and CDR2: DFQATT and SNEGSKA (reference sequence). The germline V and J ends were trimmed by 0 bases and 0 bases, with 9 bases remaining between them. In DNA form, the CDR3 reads TGCAGTGCTAGAGATCCAGCGGTCTCCTACAATGAGCAGTTCTTC. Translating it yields CSARDPAVSYNEQFF.

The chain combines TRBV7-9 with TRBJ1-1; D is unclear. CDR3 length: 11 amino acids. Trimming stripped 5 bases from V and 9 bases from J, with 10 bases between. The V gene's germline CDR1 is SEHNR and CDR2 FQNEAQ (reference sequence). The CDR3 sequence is CASSNRAQAFF. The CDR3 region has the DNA TGTGCCAGCAGCAACCGGGCTCAAGCTTTCTTT.

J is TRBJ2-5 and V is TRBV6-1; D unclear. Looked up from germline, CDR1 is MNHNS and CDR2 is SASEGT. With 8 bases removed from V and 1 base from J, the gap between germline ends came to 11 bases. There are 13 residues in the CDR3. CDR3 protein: CASSDGFQETQYF. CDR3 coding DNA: TGTGCCAGCTCGGACGGATTCCAAGAGACCCAGTACTTC.

The CDR3 loop reads CATPKGASYNSPLHF. DNA for the CDR3: TGTGCCACACCGAAGGGGGCTTCCTATAATTCACCCCTCCACTTT. This chain uses TRBV30 with TRBJ1-6; 7 bases map to TRBD1. Unmatched junction bases numbered 8, after V lost 8 bases and J lost 1 base. The germline CDR1 and CDR2 sequences are GTSNPN and SVGIG (reference sequence). This CDR3 is 15 amino acids long.